The 25 T cell receptor beta chains in this list originate from one sample, sequenced in a study of cytomegalovirus exposure and HLA in healthy donors. PCR used 60 Vbeta primers and 13 Jbeta primers. Only in-frame clones appear in the TCRdb table, and some are missing; sequencing was by immunoSEQ multiplex PCR. This sample has some 170,000 clones, with 80% found just once. Material: PBMCs. These receptors originate from a woman aged 50 to 65 in good health and CMV-seronegative.

The chain carries TRBV5-1 and TRBJ2-3, with D maybe TRBD1 (5 bases). The CDR3 has 16 residues. Deletions cut 0 bases from V and 4 bases from J, with 15 bases between. Looked up from germline, CDR1 is SGHRS and CDR2 is YFSETQ. Here the CDR3 DNA reads TGCGCCAGCAGCTTGGAGGGGATCCCGGGCCCAGATACGCAGTATTTT. This sequence encodes CASSLEGIPGPDTQYF.

This chain uses TRBV4-1 with TRBJ2-3; the match to TRBD1 covers 11 bases. This CDR3 spans 18 amino acids. The V gene's germline CDR1 is MGHRA and CDR2 YSYEKL. V trimming: 2 bases; J trimming: 1 base; junction bases outside the gene matches: 8. The CDR3: CASSQLLGQGAGTDTQYF. CDR3 DNA: TGCGCCAGCAGCCAACTTCTAGGACAGGGGGCTGGCACAGATACGCAGTATTTT.

The genes are TRBV10-3 and TRBJ1-2, with D tentatively TRBD1 (5 bases). CDR1 ENHRY and CDR2 SYGVKD come from the germline V gene. Trimming took 10 bases from V and 8 from J, leaving 17 bases between them. The CDR3 loop spans 12 amino acids. This chain's CDR3 is CASGGEGAGYTF. The CDR3 coding sequence is TGTGCCAGCGGGGGGGAAGGTGCGGGCTACACCTTC.

The chain recombines TRBV28 with TRBJ2-3; D gene unclear. CDR1 MDHEN and CDR2 SYDVKM come from the germline V gene. The V and J ends lost 5 bases and 12 bases respectively, with 24 bases between them. The CDR3 extends over 15 amino acids. DNA of the CDR3: TGTGCCAGCAGTCCGAACATCTTCGTTGGTCGGGTACAGTATTTT. Its protein is CASSPNIFVGRVQYF.

The chain recombines TRBV5-1 with TRBJ1-1; 8 bases are shared with TRBD1. With V trimmed by 5 bases and J by 1 base, 7 bases remained unmatched. Germline CDR1 reads SGHRS; CDR2 reads YFSETQ. CDR3 length equals 15 residues. CDR3 nucleotides: TGCGCCAGCAGTATAGTTGGACAGGGGAACACTGAAGCTTTCTTT. It codes for CASSIVGQGNTEAFF. Filled out from reference TRBV5-1 and TRBJ1-1, the complete variable domain reads KAGVTQTPRYLIKTRGQQVTLSCSPISGHRSVSWYQQTPGQGLQFLFEYFSETQRNKGNFPGRFSGRQFSNSRSEMNVSTLELGDSALYLCASSIVGQGNTEAFFGQGTRLTVV.

The V and J genes are TRBV18 and TRBJ1-2, with D possibly matching TRBD1 (5 bases). Germline CDR1 is KGHSH and CDR2 is LQKENI. The V and J ends lost 0 bases and 4 bases respectively, with 12 bases between them. This CDR3 is 15 amino acids long. The CDR3 DNA is TGTGCCAGCTCACCACCTTTGTCGGGGGGCTATGGCTACACCTTC. Translation: CASSPPLSGGYGYTF.

The chain carries TRBV7-8 and TRBJ1-5; a possible D gene is TRBD1 (5 bases). CDR1 and CDR2 (germline): SGHVS, FQNEAQ. This CDR3 spans 15 amino acids. V lost 5 bases to trimming and J lost 4 bases, with 15 bases between them. The CDR3 protein is CASSTAGRTNQPQHF. The CDR3 coding sequence is TGTGCCAGCAGCACCGCCGGGAGGACAAATCAGCCCCAGCATTTT.

This clone was found a few times. The rearrangement uses TRBV7-2 and TRBJ1-5, with a tentative D call TRBD1 (5 bases). Trimming stripped 0 bases from V and 0 bases from J, with 15 bases between. Germline-derived CDR1 and CDR2 are SGHTA and FQGNSA. CDR3 size: 18 residues. Here the CDR3 reads CASSLASGRVYSNQPQHF. The CDR3 DNA follows: TGTGCCAGCAGCTTAGCCTCGGGCAGGGTGTATAGCAATCAGCCCCAGCATTTT.

This clone was detected only a few times. The chain uses TRBV4-1 and TRBJ2-4, with D possibly matching TRBD1 (6 bases). The V gene's germline CDR1 is MGHRA and CDR2 YSYEKL. The V end lost 0 bases, the J end lost 0 bases, and 12 bases lay between the germline ends. There are 17 residues in the CDR3. The CDR3 sequence: CASSQDSGAVAKNIQYF. In DNA, the CDR3 is TGCGCCAGCAGCCAAGATTCAGGGGCCGTAGCCAAAAACATTCAGTACTTC.

The chain combines TRBV19 with TRBJ1-4, with TRBD1 matching 7 bases. Germline loops: CDR1 LNHDA, CDR2 SQIVND (reference sequence). V shed 6 bases and J 4 bases; nucleotides not matched to a gene: 2. The CDR3 runs to 13 residues. CDR3 in DNA: TGTGCCAGTAGAGGGGGCAGTAATGAAAAACTGTTTTTT. Amino acid sequence: CASRGGSNEKLFF.

V is TRBV7-9 and J is TRBJ1-2, with D tentatively TRBD1 (5 bases). The CDR3 runs 19 residues. The V and J ends lost 1 base and 3 bases respectively, with 24 bases between them. Germline V lookup: CDR1 SEHNR, CDR2 FQNEAQ (reference sequence). CDR3 protein: CASSLVGWGQGHEDYGYTF. The CDR3 DNA follows: TGTGCCAGCAGCTTAGTAGGGTGGGGTCAGGGCCATGAGGACTATGGCTACACCTTC.

The rearrangement links TRBV10-1 to TRBJ2-1, with TRBD2 matching 7 bases. V was clipped by 2 bases and J by 10 bases; unmatched bases: 5. CDR3 size: 13 residues. CDR1 WNHNN and CDR2 SYGVQD come from the germline V gene (reference sequence). The CDR3 protein is CASSEGGGAEQFF. The CDR3 nucleotides are TGCGCCAGCAGTGAGGGGGGGGGAGCGGAGCAGTTCTTC.

The genes are TRBV7-9 and TRBJ2-7; 7 bases map to TRBD1. The CDR3 runs to 14 residues. Per the germline V gene, CDR1 is SEHNR and CDR2 is FQNEAQ (reference sequence). V lost 4 bases, J lost 0 bases, and 3 bases stayed unmatched. The CDR3 DNA reads TGTGCCAGCAGCTACCGGACAGGCTCCTACGAGCAGTACTTC. Translating gives CASSYRTGSYEQYF.

This clone was counted a few times. The chain uses TRBV5-8 and TRBJ2-3; 10 bases map to TRBD2. Germline CDR1 reads SGHTS; CDR2 reads YDEGEE. The junction had 3 bases not matched to a gene; V was cut back by 0 bases and J by 2 bases. The CDR3 is made up of 16 amino acids. CDR3 amino acids: CASSLVLAGHTDTQYF. For the CDR3, the DNA is TGTGCCAGCAGCTTGGTACTAGCGGGACACACAGATACGCAGTATTTT. The full variable domain, in which reference TRBV5-8 and TRBJ2-3 provide the parts outside the CDR3, is EAGVTQSPTHLIKTRGQQATLRCSPISGHTSVYWYQQALGLGLQFLLWYDEGEERNRGNFPPRFSGRQFPNYSSELNVNALELEDSALYLCASSLVLAGHTDTQYFGPGTRLTVL.

The chain joins TRBV7-2 to TRBJ2-5; TRBD2 matches at 10 bases. The CDR3 sequence is 15 residues long. V trimming: 3 bases; J trimming: 5 bases; junction bases outside the gene matches: 6. Per the germline V gene, CDR1 is SGHTA and CDR2 is FQGNSA. CDR3 bases: TGTGCCAGCAGCTTTCAGCGGGGGGGCCTTGAGACCCAGTACTTC. This encodes CASSFQRGGLETQYF.

The CDR3 here is CASKKTPWGAGANTEAFF. The CDR3 bases are TGTGCCAGCAAGAAAACCCCGTGGGGCGCGGGGGCGAATACTGAAGCTTTCTTT. The chain recombines TRBV7-8 with TRBJ1-1; D might be TRBD1 (6 bases). Germline loops: CDR1 SGHVS, CDR2 FQNEAQ. V was clipped by 7 bases and J by 5 bases, with 29 bases between them. This CDR3 is built from 18 residues. The full variable domain, rest sourced from reference TRBV7-8 and TRBJ1-1, is GAGVSQSPRYKVAKRGQDVALRCDPISGHVSLFWYQQALGQGPEFLTYFQNEAQLDKSGLPSDRFFAERPEGSVSTLKIQRTQQEDSAVYLCASKKTPWGAGANTEAFFGQGTRLTVV.

This clone was seen only once. J is TRBJ2-1 and V is TRBV11-3, with 11 bases matching TRBD1. Germline V lookup: CDR1 SGHNT, CDR2 YENEEA. The CDR3 totals 17 residues. V lost 6 bases and J lost 9; bases outside the gene matches: 16. Here the CDR3 DNA reads TGTGCCAGCAGTCGCCAAGCCGGGACAGGGGGATCGGGTGAGCAGTTCTTC. Translating it yields CASSRQAGTGGSGEQFF.

V gene TRBV10-1 combines with J gene TRBJ1-1; TRBD1 agrees at 8 bases. Germline lookup yields CDR1 WNHNN and CDR2 SYGVQD (reference sequence). J lost 1 base, V lost 4 bases, and 2 bases had no gene match. This CDR3 spans 14 amino acids. The CDR3 reads CASSGQGQNTEAFF. CDR3 DNA: TGCGCCAGCAGTGGACAGGGGCAGAACACTGAAGCTTTCTTT.

The gene calls are TRBV19 and TRBJ2-7; 11 nucleotides match TRBD1. This CDR3 comprises 13 residues. With 3 bases clipped from V and 7 bases from J, the junction kept 2 bases outside the gene matches. The germline gives CDR1 LNHDA, CDR2 SQIVND (reference sequence). The CDR3 region has the DNA TGTGCCAGTAGTATGGACAGGGGGCGGGAGCAGTACTTC. Amino acids: CASSMDRGREQYF.

The chain combines TRBV15 with TRBJ2-1; 7 bases fit TRBD1. The ends lost 0 bases at V and 12 bases at J; junction bases unmatched: 2. CDR1 is LNHNV, CDR2 YYDKDF, per germline (reference sequence). The length of the CDR3 is 12 residues. CDR3 protein: CATSRDAGGQFF. In DNA, the CDR3 is TGTGCCACCAGCAGAGACGCAGGGGGGCAGTTCTTC.

The chain couples TRBV4-3 to TRBJ1-2; possible D gene TRBD1, 5 bases. V lost 4 bases, J lost 2 bases, and 14 bases lay in between. From germline, CDR1 is LGHNA and CDR2 YSLEER. The CDR3 is 15 residues long. The CDR3 DNA is TGCGCCAGCAGCCCGGCGGACAAGCCAAACTATGGCTACACCTTC. Encoded protein: CASSPADKPNYGYTF.

The chain joins TRBV2 to TRBJ1-2; no clear D. The germline V gene has CDR1 SNHLY and CDR2 FYNNEI. The CDR3 extends over 13 amino acids. Trimming removed 6 bases at V and 5 bases at J, with 13 bases between. The CDR3 sequence: CASRPENLYGYTF. The CDR3 DNA reads as TGTGCCAGCAGGCCGGAGAACCTTTATGGCTACACCTTC.

In regard to this clone: One junction end disagrees with the germline gene, perhaps due to a read error. The chain carries TRBV7-9 and TRBJ1-2; D possibly corresponds to TRBD1 (6 bases). CDR1 and CDR2 (germline): SEHNR, FQNEAQ (reference sequence). The CDR3 extends over 12 amino acids. The CDR3 sequence is CSSTSDSAGYTF. The CDR3 nucleotides are TGTTCCAGCACCTCGGACAGCGCTGGCTACACCTTC.

This clone was counted once. The chain has TRBV11-2 and TRBJ2-7, with 9 bases that match TRBD2. With V trimmed by 3 bases and J by 4 bases, 4 bases remained unmatched. The CDR3 loop spans 14 amino acids. The germline gives CDR1 SGHAT, CDR2 FQNNGV. CDR3 nucleotide sequence: TGTGCCAGCAGCTTCGAGCGGGGGGCGTACGAGCAGTACTTC. This encodes CASSFERGAYEQYF.

This clone was picked up one time. The CDR3 DNA sequence: TGTGCCAGCAGCCGTGGGACAGGGCAAGAGACCCAGTACTTC. Its translation is CASSRGTGQETQYF. The rearrangement uses TRBV5-4 and TRBJ2-5, with 9 nucleotides matching TRBD1. Germline CDR1 is SGHNT and CDR2 is YYREEE (reference sequence). V lost 4 bases to trimming and J lost 2 bases; unmatched junction nucleotides: 3. The length of the CDR3 is 14 residues. Complete variable domain (other parts from reference TRBV5-4 and TRBJ2-5): ETGVTQSPTHLIKTRGQQVTLRCSSQSGHNTVSWYQQALGQGPQFIFQYYREEENGRGNFPPRFSGLQFPNYSSELNVNALELDDSALYLCASSRGTGQETQYFGPGTRLLVL.